This section outlines one T cell receptor beta chain sequence together with its context. This sample stems from a study of blood T cell repertoires in COVID-19. Study summary: Sources were T cells, B-cell-depleted T cells, or PBMCs; the material itself was cDNA or gDNA.

CDR3 length: 16 residues. CDR1 LGHDT and CDR2 YNNKEL come from the germline V gene (reference sequence). Trimming pared 0 bases from V and 2 bases from J, leaving 14 bases between. In the original analysis: It was from reference gene primer amplification that nucleated cell counts were estimated. Profiling relied on immunoSEQ multiplex PCR, and the TCRdb table lists in-frame clones only, not all of them. The DNA was the basis for D and trimming; V, J and clone size are from that table. The sample holds 70,000 to 95,000 clones, 80% to 90% seen once. The source is a man between 65 and 79 years old with active or convalescent COVID-19. Sequenced: peripheral blood. The genes are TRBV3-1 (or the pseudogene TRBV3-2) and TRBJ2-7; perhaps TRBD2 as D (5 bases). Written as DNA, the CDR3 is TGTGCCAGCAGCCAAGAAACCCTGCGGACTGCCTACGAGCAGTACTTC. It translates to CASSQETLRTAYEQYF.